This T cell receptor beta chain originates from a study of control samples from healthy donors and cancer patients. Germline V CDR1 and CDR2: MNHEY, SMNVEV (reference sequence). V gave up 4 bases and J gave up 4 bases; unmatched junction bases: 9. The length of the CDR3 is 17 residues. Assay: immunoSEQ multiplex PCR; the TCRdb copy retains only in-frame clones and omits some. This table has 150,000 or so clones, 88% appearing once. Sequenced: blood. This TCR came from a man between 18 and 35 years old in good health. The chain links TRBV27 to TRBJ2-1, with 11 bases that match TRBD2. This chain's CDR3 is CASSSISGGAQYNEQFF. The CDR3 nucleotides are TGTGCCAGCAGTTCCATTAGCGGGGGGGCTCAGTACAATGAGCAGTTCTTC.